One and the same sample provided the 9 T cell receptor beta chains below, sequenced in a study of blood T cell repertoires in COVID-19. Sequencing was performed with immunoSEQ multiplex PCR; in TCRdb, only in-frame clones are kept and a portion is missing. The sample holds a few hundred thousand clones, about 88% seen once. The sequencing input was peripheral blood. These receptors were obtained from a woman in her sixties with acute or convalescent COVID-19.

V usage is TRBV6-1 and J usage is TRBJ2-7; 7 positions match TRBD1. The trim removed 0 bases at V and 0 bases at J, leaving 5 bases unmatched. The CDR3 is 16 amino acids. Germline CDR1 reads MNHNS; CDR2 reads SASEGT. In DNA, the CDR3 is TGTGCCAGCAGTGAAGCAGGGACAGTGAGCTCCTACGAGCAGTACTTC. It specifies CASSEAGTVSSYEQYF.

Regarding this clone: Other DNA sequences of this sample code for an identical CDR3. The chain employs TRBV9 and TRBJ1-2, with a possible D match to TRBD1 (5 bases). The CDR3 is 13 amino acids. V lost 0 bases to trimming and J lost 5 bases, with 8 bases between them. Germline lookup yields CDR1 SGDLS and CDR2 YYNGEE. In DNA, the CDR3 is TGTGCCAGCAGCGTAGAAACAGGATATGGCTACACCTTC. It codes for CASSVETGYGYTF.

The chain couples TRBV11-1 to TRBJ2-5, with a weak D call TRBD1 (6 bases). CDR3 length equals 13 residues. Trimming shortened V by 1 base and J by 5 bases, and 8 bases separated the two germline ends. Germline loops: CDR1 SGHAT, CDR2 FQDESV (reference sequence). This CDR3 reads CASSLDRVETQYF. CDR3 coding DNA: TGTGCCAGCAGCTTAGACAGGGTGGAGACCCAGTACTTC.

The V and J genes are TRBV6-4 and TRBJ2-2; 8 bases fit TRBD1. This CDR3 contains 12 residues. The germline V gene encodes CDR1 MRHNA and CDR2 SNTAGT. V shed 6 bases, J shed 6 bases, and the junction held 0 bases outside the gene matches. The CDR3 DNA follows: TGTGCCAGCAGACAGGGGGCCGGGGAGCTGTTTTTT. Translating gives CASRQGAGELFF.

J is TRBJ1-3 and V is TRBV2, with D possibly matching TRBD1 (5 bases). The CDR3 is 14 amino acids. V was pared by 6 bases and J by 4 bases, with 13 bases between. Germline values: CDR1 SNHLY, CDR2 FYNNEI. CDR3 region: CASSAGYTGNTIYF. CDR3 nucleotides: TGTGCCAGCAGCGCAGGGTATACCGGAAACACCATATATTTT.

The chain recombines TRBV7-2 with TRBJ2-1; TRBD1 matches at 9 bases. Germline V gene data show CDR1 as SGHTA and CDR2 as FQGNSA. CDR3 length: 15 residues. V shed 4 bases, J shed 7 bases, and the junction held 8 bases outside the gene matches. CDR3 loop: CASSSRGTGSNEQFF. For the CDR3, the DNA is TGTGCCAGCAGCTCTAGGGGGACAGGGTCGAATGAGCAGTTCTTC.

The chain employs TRBV2 and TRBJ2-5; 13 bases agree with TRBD2. The CDR3 runs 15 residues. V lost 8 bases and J lost 5; bases outside the gene matches: 8. Germline values: CDR1 SNHLY, CDR2 FYNNEI. The CDR3 loop is CASLLLAGGSETQYF. In nucleotides, the CDR3 is TGTGCCAGCCTATTACTAGCGGGGGGGAGTGAGACCCAGTACTTC.

The gene calls are TRBV19 and TRBJ2-7; 9 bases are shared with TRBD2. J was trimmed by 0 bases and V by 4 bases; bases with no gene match: 16. CDR1 LNHDA and CDR2 SQIVND come from the germline V gene (reference sequence). The CDR3 is made up of 19 amino acids. CDR3 amino acids: CASSSGLAGPGGYSYEQYF. DNA of the CDR3: TGTGCCAGTAGTAGCGGCCTAGCGGGGCCCGGGGGGTACTCCTACGAGCAGTACTTC.

The J gene is TRBJ2-7, the V gene TRBV27, with TRBD2 matching over 7 bases. Unmatched junction bases numbered 22, after V lost 5 bases and J lost 3 bases. The germline V gene encodes CDR1 MNHEY and CDR2 SMNVEV (reference sequence). This CDR3 contains 19 residues. The CDR3 here is CASSPSATGGLIRGYEQYF. The CDR3 nucleotides are TGTGCCAGCAGTCCCTCGGCGACGGGAGGCCTGATTCGGGGCTACGAGCAGTACTTC.